The 16 T cell receptor beta chains below were found in one sample sequenced in a study of shared clonotypes between healthy human individuals. Sequencing was performed with immunoSEQ multiplex PCR; in TCRdb, only in-frame clones are kept and a portion is missing. This sample has about 490,000 clones, with 60% to 80% found just once. Sequences were obtained from PBMCs. The receptors originated from a woman in her thirties or forties in good health. Some clones in this sample may be carry-over from other donors' samples.

On this clone: Other DNA sequences from this sample encode an identical CDR3 as well. This chain links TRBV27 with TRBJ2-2; the D is unclear. The V gene's germline CDR1 is MNHEY and CDR2 SMNVEV (reference sequence). Trimming removed 5 bases at V and 1 base at J, with 8 bases between. This CDR3 region has 14 residues. CDR3 region: CASSPQLNTGELFF. CDR3 sequence (DNA): TGTGCCAGCAGTCCACAACTGAACACCGGGGAGCTGTTTTTT.

This clone was recorded a few times. This likely reflects a read error, since a far larger clone is one base away. The CDR3 loop is CAWAPGTRPGSEQYF. The CDR3 coding sequence is TGTGCCTGGGCCCCCGGGACTAGGCCCGGTTCGGAGCAGTACTTC. This chain connects TRBV30 to TRBJ2-7, with 8 nucleotides matching TRBD2. The CDR3 extends over 15 amino acids. V lost 5 bases and J lost 7; bases outside the gene matches: 16. Germline CDR1 and CDR2: GTSNPN and SVGIG (reference sequence). Complete variable domain (other parts from reference TRBV30 and TRBJ2-7): SQTIHQWPATLVQPVGSPLSLECTVEGTSNPNLYWYRQAAGRGLQLLFYSVGIGQISSEVPQNLSASRPQDRQFILSSKKLLLSDSGFYLCAWAPGTRPGSEQYFGPGTRLTVT.

In its sample, this clone was seen once. This chain connects TRBV7-2 to TRBJ1-1; D is unclear. The CDR3 length is 12 residues. CDR1 is SGHTA and CDR2 is FQGNSA in the germline V gene. Trimming cost V 2 bases and J 8 bases, with 9 bases left between them. CDR3 DNA sequence: TGTGCCAGCAGCTTACCCAGGCTGGAAGCTTTCTTT. Its translation is CASSLPRLEAFF.

The sample holds one count of this clone. The rearrangement links TRBV19 to TRBJ2-5; 8 bases agree with TRBD1. This CDR3 contains 14 residues. Germline trimming cut 5 bases from V and 4 bases from J; bases unmatched to any gene: 6. Germline values: CDR1 LNHDA, CDR2 SQIVND (reference sequence). The CDR3 nucleotides are TGTGCCAGTAGTTGGACAGGGTCCCGAGAGACCCAGTACTTC. Its translation: CASSWTGSRETQYF.

This clone was observed a few times. The chain recombines TRBV19 with TRBJ2-7; TRBD1 agrees at 9 bases. The CDR3 consists of 15 residues. V was clipped by 5 bases and J by 5 bases; unmatched bases: 10. Germline-derived CDR1 and CDR2 are LNHDA and SQIVND (reference sequence). In nucleotides, the CDR3 is TGTGCCAGTAGTGGGACCGGGACAGGGTACCACGAGCAGTACTTC. It is translated as CASSGTGTGYHEQYF. The variable domain in full, completed from reference TRBV19 and TRBJ2-7, reads DGGITQSPKYLFRKEGQNVTLSCEQNLNHDAMYWYRQDPGQGLRLIYYSQIVNDFQKGDIAEGYSVSREKKESFPLTVTSAQKNPTAFYLCASSGTGTGYHEQYFGPGTRLTVT.

V and J are TRBV5-6 and TRBJ1-1; TRBD1 matches at 8 bases. Germline V gives CDR1 SGHDT, CDR2 YYEEEE. After removal of 3 bases from V and 0 bases from J, the junction contained 10 bases not matched to a gene. The CDR3 spans 17 residues. The DNA for the CDR3 is TGTGCCAGCAGCTGGAGTTACGGACAGGGAGTGAACACTGAAGCTTTCTTT. Amino acids: CASSWSYGQGVNTEAFF.

Turning to this clone: This sample includes further DNA sequences coding for the same CDR3. This chain uses TRBV18 with TRBJ2-3; D is undetermined. The CDR3 has 13 residues. V gave up 3 bases and J gave up 4 bases, with 8 bases separating them. Germline V gene sequence: CDR1 KGHSH, CDR2 LQKENI. CDR3 loop: CASSPAKADTQYF. The CDR3 DNA is TGTGCCAGCTCACCGGCCAAAGCAGATACGCAGTATTTT.

This clone was seen just once. The chain employs TRBV29-1 and TRBJ2-7; D perhaps matches TRBD1 (6 bases). Trimming cost V 1 base and J 4 bases, with 14 bases left between them. This CDR3 spans 14 amino acids. Per the germline V gene, CDR1 is SQVTM and CDR2 is ANQGSEA. Here the CDR3 reads CSVEGGGSRYEQYF. DNA for the CDR3: TGCAGCGTTGAAGGTGGGGGCTCGCGGTACGAGCAGTACTTC.

The count of this clone is one. This chain joins TRBV30 and TRBJ2-1, with D possibly matching TRBD1 (6 bases). There are 15 residues in the CDR3. Germline V lookup: CDR1 GTSNPN, CDR2 SVGIG (reference sequence). Trimming removed 2 bases at V and 0 bases at J, with 11 bases between. CDR3 coding DNA: TGTGCCTGGAGTATCGACAGGAGCTCCTACAATGAGCAGTTCTTC. It specifies CAWSIDRSSYNEQFF. Full variable domain (rest looked up from reference TRBV30 and TRBJ2-1): SQTIHQWPATLVQPVGSPLSLECTVEGTSNPNLYWYRQAAGRGLQLLFYSVGIGQISSEVPQNLSASRPQDRQFILSSKKLLLSDSGFYLCAWSIDRSSYNEQFFGPGTRLTVL.

The chain carries TRBV11-2 and TRBJ2-2; D is unclear. The CDR3 sequence is 15 residues long. Trimming took 6 bases from V and 1 from J, leaving 12 bases between them. CDR1 and CDR2 from the germline V gene are SGHAT and FQNNGV. The CDR3 DNA follows: TGTGCCAGCAGGTTCGTAGGTGTGAACACCGGGGAGCTGTTTTTT. Protein product: CASRFVGVNTGELFF.

V gene TRBV28 combines with J gene TRBJ1-2, with 12 bases fitting TRBD1. The J segment lost 4 bases and the V segment lost 4 bases, leaving 7 bases of the junction unmatched. The CDR3 length is 16 residues. Germline loops: CDR1 MDHEN, CDR2 SYDVKM. The CDR3 DNA sequence: TGTGCCAGCAGTTCCCGGGGACAGGGGGCCCCCTATGGCTACACCTTC. This codes for CASSSRGQGAPYGYTF.

CDR3 DNA: TGTGCCAGCTCACCACTTGGCAGGGGTGAGACTGAAGCTTTCTTT. It codes for CASSPLGRGETEAFF. This chain joins TRBV18 and TRBJ1-1; TRBD1 is a possible D gene (6 bases). V was clipped by 1 base and J by 5 bases, with 14 bases between them. Germline CDR1 and CDR2: KGHSH and LQKENI. The CDR3 has 15 residues.

The chain links TRBV18 to TRBJ2-2; TRBD1 is a possible D gene (6 bases). Germline-derived CDR1 and CDR2 are KGHSH and LQKENI. V shed 6 bases and J shed 3 bases, with 11 bases lying between them. This CDR3 comprises 14 residues. The CDR3 DNA follows: TGTGCCAGCTCCCCAGGGGTCTACACCGGGGAGCTGTTTTTT. Its protein is CASSPGVYTGELFF.

This clone was counted once. The chain carries TRBV11-2 and TRBJ2-7; tentatively, D is TRBD1 (7 bases). V dropped 5 bases and J dropped 7 bases, with 18 bases sitting between them. In germline, CDR1 is SGHAT, CDR2 FQNNGV. The CDR3 spans 14 residues. CDR3 in DNA: TGTGCCAGCAGCCCCTACCAGGGGGGTGGGGAGCAGTACTTC. Translated, it gives CASSPYQGGGEQYF.

The rearrangement uses TRBV11-2 and TRBJ2-5, with D tentatively TRBD1 or TRBD2 (5 bases each). Between the trimmed V and J ends, which lost 5 bases and 1 base, there was a span of 20 bases. In germline, CDR1 is SGHAT, CDR2 FQNNGV. The CDR3 totals 17 residues. CDR3 loop: CASSKIRGQGRQETQYF. The CDR3 DNA sequence: TGTGCCAGCAGCAAGATCCGGGGCCAAGGCCGCCAAGAGACCCAGTACTTC.

The chain uses TRBV5-1 and TRBJ2-5, with a possible D match to TRBD2 (6 bases). The CDR3 consists of 17 residues. The V end lost 2 bases, the J end lost 3 bases, and 20 bases lay between the germline ends. Germline CDR1 and CDR2: SGHRS and YFSETQ. The CDR3 is CASSFPWRGTTEETQYF. Written as DNA, the CDR3 is TGCGCCAGCAGCTTCCCCTGGCGGGGTACGACCGAAGAGACCCAGTACTTC.